The 27 T cell receptor beta chains presented below share a single source sample, sequenced in a study of shared clonotypes between healthy human individuals. TCRdb keeps only in-frame clones here, not all; method: immunoSEQ multiplex PCR. The data contain approximately 1,500,000 clones, more than 95% of them singletons. Source material: naive CD4+ T cells sorted from blood. Subset: CD45RA+ positively selected. The receptors come from a man aged 25 to 40 in good health.

As DNA, the CDR3 is TGCGCCAGCAGCTTTGGGCAGACCCTATACCAAGAGACCCAGTACTTC. Its protein product is CASSFGQTLYQETQYF. The V call is TRBV5-1, the J call TRBJ2-5; D gene ambiguous. Germline CDR1 reads SGHRS; CDR2 reads YFSETQ. CDR3 length equals 16 residues. V dropped 2 bases and J dropped 0 bases, with 14 bases sitting between them.

The rearrangement links TRBV25-1 to TRBJ2-5; D unresolved. The germline V gene encodes CDR1 MGHDK and CDR2 SYGVNS. This CDR3 comprises 12 residues. Trimming took off 3 bases at V and 3 bases at J, with 5 bases between the two ends. The CDR3 loop reads CASSESEETQYF. In DNA form, the CDR3 reads TGTGCCAGCAGTGAGAGTGAAGAGACCCAGTACTTC. The complete variable domain, with remaining parts taken from reference TRBV25-1 and TRBJ2-5, reads EADIYQTPRYLVIGTGKKITLECSQTMGHDKMYWYQQDPGMELHLIHYSYGVNSTEKGDLSSESTVSRIRTEHFPLTLESARPSHTSQYLCASSESEETQYFGPGTRLLVL.

V usage is TRBV28 and J usage is TRBJ2-2; 9 bases agree with TRBD1. After removal of 6 bases from V and 6 bases from J, the junction contained 14 bases not matched to a gene. This CDR3 is built from 17 residues. The V gene's germline CDR1 is MDHEN and CDR2 SYDVKM. CDR3 DNA sequence: TGTGCCAGCAGCCCCCATGGGACAGGGTTCGTTGCCGGGGAGCTGTTTTTT. As protein: CASSPHGTGFVAGELFF.

The J gene is TRBJ2-1, the V gene TRBV29-1; no definite D call. Germline CDR1 and CDR2: SQVTM and ANQGSEA. Trimming took 4 bases from V and 2 from J, leaving 15 bases between them. There are 15 residues in the CDR3. The CDR3 is CSVAISPSAYNEQFF. The CDR3 DNA is TGCAGCGTTGCAATTAGCCCCTCGGCCTACAATGAGCAGTTCTTC.

The chain links TRBV7-9 to TRBJ2-1; possibly TRBD2 for D (5 bases). V lost 2 bases, J lost 2 bases, and 22 bases lay in between. The CDR3 totals 19 residues. Germline V gene data show CDR1 as SEHNR and CDR2 as FQNEAQ (reference sequence). The CDR3 DNA reads TGTGCCAGCAGCTTACTGCCAAAGGGCACCTTGCGGGCCTACAATGAGCAGTTCTTC. Residues: CASSLLPKGTLRAYNEQFF.

The CDR3 here is CAARGPGTYEQYF. CDR3 sequence (DNA): TGTGCCGCGCGCGGACCCGGAACCTACGAGCAGTACTTC. The genes are TRBV10-3 and TRBJ2-7; D not certain. CDR3 length: 13 residues. Deletions cut 11 bases from V and 2 bases from J, with 16 bases between. Per the germline V gene, CDR1 is ENHRY and CDR2 is SYGVKD.

In DNA, the CDR3 is TGCGCCAGCAGCTTGCAAGGGGGGGCCCCTCGATACAATGAGCAGTTCTTC. Its protein is CASSLQGGAPRYNEQFF. V and J are TRBV5-1 and TRBJ2-1, with D possibly being TRBD2 (7 bases). This CDR3 has 17 residues. Trimming removed 1 base at V and 4 bases at J, with 18 bases between. Germline CDR1 is SGHRS and CDR2 is YFSETQ.

The genes are TRBV7-2 and TRBJ2-1, with D tentatively TRBD2 (6 bases). V shed 5 bases and J shed 7 bases, with 21 bases lying between them. This CDR3 is built from 16 residues. Looked up from germline, CDR1 is SGHTA and CDR2 is FQGNSA. CDR3 loop: CASSPRGRVSGNEQFF. The CDR3 region has the DNA TGTGCCAGCAGCCCGCGGGGCAGGGTGTCAGGGAATGAGCAGTTCTTC. Combining the CDR3 with reference TRBV7-2 and TRBJ2-1 gives the whole variable domain GAGVSQSPSNKVTEKGKDVELRCDPISGHTALYWYRQSLGQGLEFLIYFQGNSAPDKSGLPSDRFSAERTGGSVSTLTIQRTQQEDSAVYLCASSPRGRVSGNEQFFGPGTRLTVL.

This clone has a single count. This CDR3 is CASSPVSGSIYEQYF. CDR3 DNA: TGCGCCAGCAGCCCGGTGAGCGGGAGCATCTACGAGCAGTACTTC. The gene calls are TRBV5-1 and TRBJ2-7; TRBD2 matches 8 bases. Germline V gene data show CDR1 as SGHRS and CDR2 as YFSETQ. The junction had 9 bases not matched to a gene; V was cut back by 4 bases and J by 3 bases. CDR3 size: 15 residues.

The gene calls are TRBV11-2 and TRBJ2-7; D is tentatively TRBD1 or TRBD2 (5 bases each). Germline-derived CDR1 and CDR2 are SGHAT and FQNNGV. V lost 1 base to trimming and J lost 5 bases, with 15 bases between them. The CDR3 consists of 15 residues. CDR3 sequence (DNA): TGTGCCAGCAGCTTAGGGGGTGGGGGTCTGGACGAGCAGTACTTC. Its translation: CASSLGGGGLDEQYF.

This chain connects TRBV4-1 to TRBJ2-5, with D possibly TRBD1 on 6 matching bases. Trimming removed 4 bases from V and 1 base from J, with 19 bases in between. This CDR3 has 17 residues. The germline gives CDR1 MGHRA, CDR2 YSYEKL. CDR3 amino acids: CASSPQGKGLIQETQYF. CDR3 coding DNA: TGCGCCAGCAGCCCCCAGGGGAAGGGGCTTATCCAAGAGACCCAGTACTTC.

The chain employs TRBV9 and TRBJ2-1, with D uncertain. CDR1 is SGDLS, CDR2 YYNGEE, per germline. The germline V and J ends were trimmed by 0 bases and 0 bases, with 10 bases remaining between them. CDR3 length equals 16 residues. The CDR3 DNA reads TGTGCCAGCAGCGTAGTCGTGGGCGGCTCCTACAATGAGCAGTTCTTC. Protein: CASSVVVGGSYNEQFF.

The V gene is TRBV5-1, the J gene TRBJ2-2, with 7 bases matching TRBD1. The CDR3 is made up of 17 amino acids. Germline V lookup: CDR1 SGHRS, CDR2 YFSETQ. The V gene end was trimmed by 4 bases and the J gene end by 0 bases; junction bases not matched to a gene: 9. The DNA of the CDR3 is TGCGCCAGCAGCGAAGACAGGGCCGGTCCGAACACCGGGGAGCTGTTTTTT. This gives the protein CASSEDRAGPNTGELFF.

The chain uses TRBV5-1 and TRBJ1-1; no clear D. Trimming stripped 4 bases from V and 5 bases from J, with 15 bases between. The CDR3 contains 14 residues. Germline CDR1 is SGHRS and CDR2 is YFSETQ. CDR3 sequence: CASSGLPPGTEAFF. The CDR3, as DNA: TGCGCCAGCAGCGGACTACCACCGGGGACTGAAGCTTTCTTT.

V gene TRBV2 combines with J gene TRBJ2-2; the D gene could be TRBD1 or TRBD2 (5 bases each). The CDR3 totals 14 residues. V shed 0 bases and J shed 7 bases, with 9 bases lying between them. Germline V gene lookup returns CDR1 SNHLY and CDR2 FYNNEI. CDR3 coding DNA: TGTGCCAGCAGTGAAGCGAGGGGTGGCGGGGAGCTGTTTTTT. Translation: CASSEARGGGELFF.

V is TRBV4-3 and J is TRBJ1-2; 7 positions agree with TRBD1. This CDR3 spans 17 amino acids. The ends lost 3 bases at V and 2 bases at J; junction bases unmatched: 12. Germline-derived CDR1 and CDR2 are LGHNA and YSLEER. This CDR3 is CASSHLGVGQSNYGYTF. In DNA form, the CDR3 reads TGCGCCAGCAGCCACCTCGGGGTGGGACAGAGCAACTATGGCTACACCTTC.

J is TRBJ1-1 and V is TRBV29-1; D unclear. CDR1 is SQVTM and CDR2 is ANQGSEA in the germline V gene. Trimming shortened V by 6 bases and J by 6 bases, and 8 bases separated the two germline ends. CDR3 length: 10 residues. CDR3 DNA: TGCAGCGTGGGAATGTCTGAAGCTTTCTTT. Translating it yields CSVGMSEAFF.

The chain couples TRBV5-1 to TRBJ2-1; TRBD1 aligns across 8 bases. Germline V lookup: CDR1 SGHRS, CDR2 YFSETQ. The junction had 13 bases not matched to a gene; V was cut back by 0 bases and J by 8 bases. The CDR3 covers 17 residues. The CDR3 bases are TGCGCCAGCAGCTTGGACAGGGGGACACTCGGGCACCATGAGCAGTTCTTC. Residues: CASSLDRGTLGHHEQFF.

The V gene is TRBV10-3, the J gene TRBJ2-1, with TRBD1 as a possible D gene (6 bases). Germline CDR1 is ENHRY and CDR2 is SYGVKD. The CDR3 sequence is 15 residues long. Trimming took off 6 bases at V and 0 bases at J, with 12 bases between the two ends. In DNA, the CDR3 is TGTGCCATCAGGAAGACAGGTTACTCCTACAATGAGCAGTTCTTC. Amino acids: CAIRKTGYSYNEQFF.

The chain uses TRBV9 and TRBJ1-1; D might be TRBD1 (5 bases). Per germline, CDR1 SGDLS and CDR2 YYNGEE. This CDR3 region has 16 residues. V lost 0 bases, J lost 1 base, and 13 bases lay in between. The CDR3 is CASSVGSGSPNTEAFF. The CDR3 DNA follows: TGTGCCAGCAGCGTAGGTTCAGGGTCGCCGAACACTGAAGCTTTCTTT.

The chain has TRBV30 and TRBJ1-3, with 11 bases fitting TRBD1. There are 15 residues in the CDR3. The V and J ends lost 3 bases and 2 bases, in that order; junction bases with no gene match: 3. CDR1 GTSNPN and CDR2 SVGIG come from the germline V gene (reference sequence). CDR3 amino acids: CAWSPGQGAGNTIYF. CDR3 sequence (DNA): TGTGCCTGGAGCCCGGGACAGGGGGCTGGAAACACCATATATTTT.

The chain couples TRBV2 to TRBJ2-1; TRBD1 matches at 9 bases. The CDR3 is made up of 14 amino acids. The germline V gene has CDR1 SNHLY and CDR2 FYNNEI. V lost 5 bases, J lost 6 bases, and 5 bases stayed unmatched. The CDR3: CASSWGQGVNEQFF. CDR3 nucleotides: TGTGCCAGCAGTTGGGGACAGGGAGTCAATGAGCAGTTCTTC.

This clone has only one observation. The CDR3 spells CAIMPGLAGVEQFF. For the CDR3, the DNA is TGTGCCATCATGCCGGGACTAGCGGGCGTAGAGCAGTTCTTC. The rearrangement joins TRBV10-3 to TRBJ2-1, with 12 bases that match TRBD2. In germline, CDR1 is ENHRY, CDR2 SYGVKD. The V and J ends lost 7 bases and 10 bases, in that order; junction bases with no gene match: 8. CDR3 length equals 14 residues.

The V and J genes are TRBV5-1 and TRBJ2-1, with D tentatively TRBD1 or TRBD2 (5 bases each). V lost 3 bases and J lost 0, with 13 bases in between. This CDR3 region has 16 residues. The V gene's germline CDR1 is SGHRS and CDR2 YFSETQ. CDR3 residues: CASSWGSPASYNEQFF. CDR3 nucleotides: TGCGCCAGCAGCTGGGGGAGTCCTGCCTCCTACAATGAGCAGTTCTTC. Full variable domain (remainder filled in from reference TRBV5-1 and TRBJ2-1): KAGVTQTPRYLIKTRGQQVTLSCSPISGHRSVSWYQQTPGQGLQFLFEYFSETQRNKGNFPGRFSGRQFSNSRSEMNVSTLELGDSALYLCASSWGSPASYNEQFFGPGTRLTVL.

The V and J genes are TRBV10-3 and TRBJ1-2; D remains ambiguous. The germline CDR1 and CDR2 sequences are ENHRY and SYGVKD. Between the trimmed V and J ends, which lost 8 bases and 4 bases, there was a span of 11 bases. The CDR3 has 12 amino acids. The CDR3 nucleotides are TGTGCCATCGGAAGGGAGGCCTATGGCTACACCTTC. This translates into CAIGREAYGYTF.

The V call is TRBV2, the J call TRBJ1-5, with TRBD1 matching 8 bases. Germline-derived CDR1 and CDR2 are SNHLY and FYNNEI. The V gene end was trimmed by 3 bases and the J gene end by 5 bases; junction bases not matched to a gene: 9. This CDR3 has 16 residues. The CDR3 nucleotides read TGTGCCAGCAGTGATCTTTGGACAGGGCCCTATCAGCCCCAGCATTTT. It encodes CASSDLWTGPYQPQHF. Together with reference TRBV2 and TRBJ1-5, the CDR3 gives the full variable domain: EPEVTQTPSHQVTQMGQEVILRCVPISNHLYFYWYRQILGQKVEFLVSFYNNEISEKSEIFDDQFSVERPDGSNFTLKIRSTKLEDSAMYFCASSDLWTGPYQPQHFGDGTRLSIL.

The chain uses TRBV5-1 and TRBJ2-5, with 7 bases that match TRBD1. The V gene's germline CDR1 is SGHRS and CDR2 YFSETQ. The CDR3 loop spans 15 amino acids. Unmatched junction bases numbered 12, after V lost 4 bases and J lost 6 bases. The CDR3 region has the DNA TGCGCCAGCAGCCCGATGGTAGGGGGCGAGAAGACCCAGTACTTC. Residues: CASSPMVGGEKTQYF.